These 27 T cell receptor beta chains originate from one sample sequenced in a study of T cell clones after liver transplantation. Profiled with immunoSEQ multiplex PCR; TCRdb holds only in-frame clones, not every one. Among tens of thousands of clones listed, 93% were seen once. Material: CD8+ T cells from blood, obtained less than 26 months after liver transplant. Source of these receptors: a human patient who received a liver transplant. T cells may partly derive from the graft donor.

The J gene is TRBJ2-7, the V gene TRBV27; unclear D gene. The CDR3 spans 12 residues. V lost 5 bases to trimming and J lost 2 bases, with 7 bases between them. The germline CDR1 and CDR2 sequences are MNHEY and SMNVEV (reference sequence). The CDR3 spells CASSAKAYEQYF. As DNA, the CDR3 is TGTGCCAGCAGTGCAAAAGCCTACGAGCAGTACTTC.

CDR3 nucleotide sequence: TGTGCCAGCAGCCCACTTGGAGGACGGGGACTGGGCTACGAGCAGTACTTC. This gives the protein CASSPLGGRGLGYEQYF. The chain couples TRBV4-2 to TRBJ2-7; D is possibly TRBD2 (6 bases). From germline, CDR1 is LGHNA and CDR2 YNFKEQ. The CDR3 runs 17 residues. Deletions cut 4 bases from V and 3 bases from J, with 22 bases between.

The chain is built from TRBV28 and TRBJ2-1, with D uncertain. Germline CDR1 and CDR2: MDHEN and SYDVKM. The CDR3 has 14 residues. V was trimmed by 2 bases and J by 12 bases, leaving 17 bases between them. CDR3 residues: CASSLGSAPPGQFF. The CDR3 nucleotides are TGTGCCAGCAGTTTAGGGTCCGCGCCTCCTGGGCAGTTCTTC.

This clone occurred once. V usage is TRBV6-5 and J usage is TRBJ2-1, with 7 bases aligning to TRBD2. The V segment lost 3 bases and the J segment 4 bases; nucleotides outside the gene matches: 9. Germline V gene data show CDR1 as MNHEY and CDR2 as SVGAGI. There are 16 residues in the CDR3. Here the CDR3 DNA reads TGTGCCAGCAGTTATGGTCTAGCGGAAAAATACAATGAGCAGTTCTTC. The encoded protein is CASSYGLAEKYNEQFF.

V gene TRBV4-1 combines with J gene TRBJ1-1; 9 nucleotides align to TRBD1. CDR3 size: 15 residues. From germline, CDR1 is MGHRA and CDR2 YSYEKL. Germline trimming cut 4 bases from V and 0 bases from J; bases unmatched to any gene: 3. CDR3 sequence: CASSRGTGLNTEAFF. CDR3 bases: TGCGCCAGCAGCCGGGGGACAGGGTTGAACACTGAAGCTTTCTTT.

The V call is TRBV7-3, the J call TRBJ2-1; 11 bases line up with TRBD2. The CDR3 loop spans 15 amino acids. From germline, CDR1 is SGHTA and CDR2 FQGTGA. J gave up 8 bases and V 2 bases, and 5 bases lay outside the gene matches. The CDR3 DNA follows: TGTGCCAGCAGCTTAGTAGCGGGAGGGTCGCATGAGCAGTTCTTC. Translating it yields CASSLVAGGSHEQFF.

This clone has a single count. Lacking the conserved final phenylalanine or tryptophan, this CDR3 likely reflects a read error. No DNA is shown, since the ends of the CDR3 on it are uncertain; the CDR3 is the one TCRdb lists. V gene TRBV6-1 combines with J gene TRBJ1-1. The CDR3 totals 9 residues, both ends included. Per germline, CDR1 MNHNS and CDR2 SASEGT. The CDR3 region is CASSEAPRS.

This clone was detected only a few times. The rearrangement joins TRBV7-9 to TRBJ2-1; weak D call: TRBD2 (6 bases). V lost 4 bases to trimming and J lost 5 bases, with 12 bases between them. CDR1 and CDR2 from the germline V gene are SEHNR and FQNEAQ (reference sequence). The CDR3 extends over 14 amino acids. CDR3 sequence (DNA): TGTGCCAGCAGCTCGGGCGGGACCCACAATGAGCAGTTCTTC. Protein sequence: CASSSGGTHNEQFF.

This sequence joins TRBV5-1 and TRBJ2-1, with TRBD2 matching 7 bases. The CDR3 has 15 amino acids. Trimming cost V 1 base and J 10 bases; bases outside gene matches: 11. Germline values: CDR1 SGHRS, CDR2 YFSETQ. This chain's CDR3 is CASSLLDGLVGEQFF. The CDR3 coding sequence is TGCGCCAGCAGCTTGCTAGATGGACTAGTCGGCGAGCAGTTCTTC. Together with reference TRBV5-1 and TRBJ2-1, the CDR3 gives the full variable domain: KAGVTQTPRYLIKTRGQQVTLSCSPISGHRSVSWYQQTPGQGLQFLFEYFSETQRNKGNFPGRFSGRQFSNSRSEMNVSTLELGDSALYLCASSLLDGLVGEQFFGPGTRLTVL.

The V and J genes are TRBV27 and TRBJ2-1; no firm D call. Germline values: CDR1 MNHEY, CDR2 SMNVEV (reference sequence). The V end lost 2 bases, the J end lost 10 bases, and 9 bases lay between the germline ends. The CDR3 covers 12 residues. Here the CDR3 reads CASSLLGREQFF. CDR3 bases: TGTGCCAGCAGTTTACTGGGCCGGGAGCAGTTCTTC.

This sequence joins TRBV21-1 and TRBJ2-1; the table's D gene call, TRBD2, was not cross checked with the DNA. TRBV21-1 is termed a pseudogene. The CDR3 is 15 residues long. CDR3 nucleotides: TGTGCCAGCAGCACCGGGACTAGCGGGAGCAATGAGCAGTTCTTC. Its protein product is CASSTGTSGSNEQFF.

The rearrangement joins TRBV7-6 to TRBJ2-7; 9 nucleotides agree with TRBD2. Per germline, CDR1 SGHVS and CDR2 FNYEAQ. Trimming at V came to 3 bases and at J to 7 bases, leaving 4 bases not matched to a gene. The CDR3 totals 13 residues. CDR3 region: CASSLAGGREQYF. CDR3 in DNA: TGTGCCAGCAGCTTGGCGGGAGGGCGGGAGCAGTACTTC.

The chain employs TRBV27 and TRBJ2-5, with D tentatively TRBD1 or TRBD2 (5 bases each). Per germline, CDR1 MNHEY and CDR2 SMNVEV (reference sequence). The length of the CDR3 is 13 residues. The ends were cut back, 5 bases at V and 3 bases at J, with 10 bases in the middle. The CDR3 spells CASSPWGKETQYF. CDR3 nucleotide sequence: TGTGCCAGCAGTCCCTGGGGGAAAGAGACCCAGTACTTC.

The chain has TRBV7-8 and TRBJ2-1; D remains ambiguous. Germline CDR1 and CDR2: SGHVS and FQNEAQ. The CDR3 extends over 12 amino acids. V gave up 1 base and J gave up 8 bases, with 6 bases separating them. The CDR3 DNA is TGTGCCAGCAGCTTAGTACTCCATGAGCAGTTCTTC. It yields the protein CASSLVLHEQFF.

J is TRBJ2-1 and V is TRBV18; TRBD1 might be the D (5 bases). The CDR3 totals 15 residues. The germline V gene encodes CDR1 KGHSH and CDR2 LQKENI. V lost 3 bases and J 6 bases, leaving 15 bases between the germline ends. CDR3 protein: CASSPAAGLGNEQFF. CDR3 bases: TGTGCCAGCTCACCTGCGGCAGGGTTGGGCAATGAGCAGTTCTTC.

This clone was found a few times. The gene calls are TRBV9 and TRBJ1-1; D call uncertain. The ends were cut back, 0 bases at V and 4 bases at J, with 13 bases in the middle. The CDR3 is 15 residues long. Germline lookup yields CDR1 SGDLS and CDR2 YYNGEE. CDR3 residues: CASSVAGSTGTEAFF. The CDR3 nucleotides are TGTGCCAGCAGCGTAGCGGGGTCGACGGGCACTGAAGCTTTCTTT.

This clone has only a few counts. The rearrangement links TRBV29-1 to TRBJ1-1; possibly TRBD1 for D (6 bases). V lost 3 bases and J 1 base, leaving 6 bases between the germline ends. This CDR3 region has 12 residues. Germline assignment: CDR1 SQVTM and CDR2 ANQGSEA. CDR3 in DNA: TGCAGCGTTGACAGGGGGAACACTGAAGCTTTCTTT. It translates to CSVDRGNTEAFF.

The chain carries TRBV19 and TRBJ2-1; 13 bases fit TRBD2. The CDR3 spans 15 residues. Looked up from germline, CDR1 is LNHDA and CDR2 is SQIVND (reference sequence). Germline trimming cut 1 base from V and 6 bases from J; bases unmatched to any gene: 0. The CDR3 loop reads CASSIGTSGSNEQFF. The CDR3 region has the DNA TGTGCCAGTAGTATAGGGACTAGCGGGAGCAATGAGCAGTTCTTC.

V and J are TRBV5-1 and TRBJ1-5; D is possibly TRBD1 (5 bases). V gave up 0 bases and J gave up 2 bases, with 18 bases separating them. The CDR3 loop spans 18 amino acids. CDR1 is SGHRS, CDR2 YFSETQ, per germline. Here the CDR3 reads CASSLGEVGPAGNQPQHF. The CDR3 DNA follows: TGCGCCAGCAGCTTGGGGGAGGTGGGGCCGGCAGGCAATCAGCCCCAGCATTTT.

J is TRBJ1-1 and V is TRBV29-1; D might be TRBD1 (6 bases). Germline V lookup: CDR1 SQVTM, CDR2 ANQGSEA. The V and J ends lost 6 bases and 1 base respectively, with 15 bases between them. This CDR3 has 14 residues. The CDR3 DNA reads TGCAGCGTCGCCCGGGACATCCGGAACACTGAAGCTTTCTTT. As protein: CSVARDIRNTEAFF.

The chain combines TRBV7-9 with TRBJ2-7; no definite D call. The CDR3 is made up of 16 amino acids. Germline loops: CDR1 SEHNR, CDR2 FQNEAQ (reference sequence). V was trimmed by 4 bases and J by 2 bases, leaving 18 bases between them. The CDR3 loop reads CASSSATDWPTYEQYF. Here the CDR3 DNA reads TGTGCCAGCAGCTCTGCCACCGACTGGCCGACCTACGAGCAGTACTTC.

The chain uses TRBV27 and TRBJ2-7; D remains ambiguous. CDR1 and CDR2 (germline): MNHEY, SMNVEV (reference sequence). The CDR3 extends over 12 amino acids. V was shortened by 0 bases and J by 3 bases, with 3 bases between the two germline ends. This CDR3 reads CASSLSGYEQYF. CDR3 DNA sequence: TGTGCCAGCAGTTTATCGGGCTACGAGCAGTACTTC.

This clone is a singleton in its sample. This CDR3 reads CASSYFASSSKETQYF. DNA of the CDR3: TGTGCCAGCAGTTACTTTGCTAGTTCGTCAAAAGAGACCCAGTACTTC. The V gene is TRBV6-6, the J gene TRBJ2-5; D remains ambiguous. The CDR3 has 16 residues. Germline V gene data show CDR1 as MNHNY and CDR2 as SVGAGI (reference sequence). Trimming cost V 1 base and J 3 bases, with 15 bases left between them.

The gene calls are TRBV5-5 and TRBJ2-6; the D is unclear. Trimming pared 0 bases from V and 3 bases from J, leaving 10 bases between. Looked up from germline, CDR1 is SGHKS and CDR2 is YYEKEE (reference sequence). This CDR3 spans 16 amino acids. CDR3 sequence (DNA): TGTGCCAGCAGCTTGGGTACGGCTCTTGGGGCCAACGTCCTGACTTTC. Amino acids: CASSLGTALGANVLTF.

This rearrangement joins TRBV28 to TRBJ1-1; D not resolved. Trimming stripped 5 bases from V and 4 bases from J, with 14 bases between. CDR1 and CDR2 from the germline V gene are MDHEN and SYDVKM. The CDR3 sequence is 14 residues long. Here the CDR3 reads CASSERLEGTEAFF. In nucleotides, the CDR3 is TGTGCCAGCAGTGAAAGGTTGGAGGGCACTGAAGCTTTCTTT.

V and J are TRBV11-3 and TRBJ2-5; D unclear. The CDR3 contains 15 residues. Germline V gene lookup returns CDR1 SGHNT and CDR2 YENEEA. Trimming removed 4 bases at V and 3 bases at J, with 15 bases between. The CDR3 DNA reads as TGTGCCAGCAGCTCGTACCCCCTTCAAGAAGAGACCCAGTACTTC. Translating gives CASSSYPLQEETQYF.

This clone ranks as medium-sized. This sequence joins TRBV28 and TRBJ2-6, with D hard to call. V lost 6 bases and J lost 4, with 7 bases in between. Germline lookup yields CDR1 MDHEN and CDR2 SYDVKM. This CDR3 has 13 amino acids. Here the CDR3 DNA reads TGTGCCAGCAGCGGACGGGGGGCCAACGTCCTGACTTTC. It yields the protein CASSGRGANVLTF.